This passage covers 14 T cell receptor beta chains from one sample sequenced in a study of PD-1 blockade in classical Hodgkin lymphoma. The table came from immunoSEQ multiplex PCR; TCRdb's copy has only in-frame clones and leaves some out. The table lists some 13,000 clones, 82% of them singletons. No patient escaped relapse after autologous stem cell transplantation, and brentuximab vedotin exposure varied. The specimen was peripheral blood mononuclear cells (PBMCs), collected at baseline. Every receptor here comes from a human donor with classical Hodgkin lymphoma.

Only one count was recorded for this clone. The V and J genes are TRBV2 and TRBJ1-3; no clear D. The CDR3 is 13 amino acids. Trimming shortened V by 2 bases and J by 0 bases, and 2 bases separated the two germline ends. The germline V gene has CDR1 SNHLY and CDR2 FYNNEI. The CDR3 bases are TGTGCCAGCAGTGAAATCTCTGGAAACACCATATATTTT. Translation gives CASSEISGNTIYF.

The rearrangement links TRBV6-5 to TRBJ1-3; TRBD1 might be the D (5 bases). The CDR3 has 16 residues. Looked up from germline, CDR1 is MNHEY and CDR2 is SVGAGI. V gave up 2 bases and J gave up 0 bases, with 11 bases separating them. The CDR3 nucleotides are TGTGCCAGCAGTTACCAGGGCACCGACTCTGGAAACACCATATATTTT. As protein: CASSYQGTDSGNTIYF.

The V gene is TRBV28, the J gene TRBJ1-3, with D possibly matching TRBD1 (5 bases). CDR1 MDHEN and CDR2 SYDVKM come from the germline V gene. V lost 6 bases to trimming and J lost 3 bases, with 18 bases between them. CDR3 length: 16 residues. As DNA, the CDR3 is TGTGCCAGCAGATCCGGGACTGAGGGGTATGGAAACACCATATATTTT. Its translation is CASRSGTEGYGNTIYF.

V gene TRBV5-4 combines with J gene TRBJ2-5; 8 bases line up with TRBD2. This CDR3 spans 14 amino acids. Germline V CDR1 and CDR2: SGHNT, YYREEE (reference sequence). V was pared by 5 bases and J by 0 bases, with 3 bases of the junction left unmatched. CDR3 DNA: TGTGCCAGCAGTTTAGCGGGGTACCAAGAGACCCAGTACTTC. Protein sequence: CASSLAGYQETQYF.

The rearrangement uses TRBV4-2 and TRBJ2-5; possibly TRBD2 for D (6 bases). V dropped 1 base and J dropped 1 base, with 16 bases sitting between them. This CDR3 comprises 17 residues. Germline V gives CDR1 LGHNA, CDR2 YNFKEQ. The CDR3 region has the DNA TGTGCCAGCAGCCAAGTAACCGGGAGAGGGTTCCAAGAGACCCAGTACTTC. It encodes CASSQVTGRGFQETQYF.

CDR3 amino acids: CASSLLSSPLHF. The CDR3 coding sequence is TGTGCCAGCAGCCTTCTATCTTCACCCCTCCACTTT. V gene TRBV27 combines with J gene TRBJ1-6; no clear D gene. The germline V gene encodes CDR1 MNHEY and CDR2 SMNVEV (reference sequence). The V and J ends lost 6 bases and 9 bases respectively, with 9 bases between them. CDR3 length: 12 residues.

The rearrangement joins TRBV7-3 to TRBJ2-5; 7 nucleotides align to TRBD1. Germline CDR1 and CDR2: SGHTA and FQGTGA. The junction had 5 bases not matched to a gene; V was cut back by 5 bases and J by 2 bases. The length of the CDR3 is 14 residues. CDR3 bases: TGTGCCAGCAGCCGGGGACAGCCACAAGAGACCCAGTACTTC. This codes for CASSRGQPQETQYF.

A few counts support this clone. The chain carries TRBV2 and TRBJ1-1, with D uncertain. This CDR3 is 11 amino acids long. Trimming removed 8 bases from V and 3 bases from J, with 7 bases in between. The germline V gene encodes CDR1 SNHLY and CDR2 FYNNEI. The CDR3 sequence is CASFSHTEAFF. The CDR3 nucleotides are TGTGCCAGCTTCTCTCACACTGAAGCTTTCTTT.

The genes are TRBV29-1 and TRBJ2-1; D call uncertain. The germline V gene encodes CDR1 SQVTM and CDR2 ANQGSEA. The CDR3 spans 13 residues. The ends were cut back, 3 bases at V and 0 bases at J, with 6 bases in the middle. CDR3 amino acids: CSVDPVSYNEQFF. The CDR3 DNA reads as TGCAGCGTTGACCCGGTCTCCTACAATGAGCAGTTCTTC.

The rearrangement uses TRBV6-5 and TRBJ2-2; TRBD2 agrees at 9 bases. There are 15 residues in the CDR3. Trimming cost V 6 bases and J 5 bases; bases outside gene matches: 7. Germline V gives CDR1 MNHEY, CDR2 SVGAGI. CDR3: CASRPSGRLTGELFF. Written as DNA, the CDR3 is TGTGCCAGCAGACCCAGCGGGAGGTTGACCGGGGAGCTGTTTTTT.

This sequence joins TRBV27 and TRBJ1-1; D uncertain. The CDR3 length is 13 residues. Trimming stripped 4 bases from V and 7 bases from J, with 13 bases between. Per germline, CDR1 MNHEY and CDR2 SMNVEV (reference sequence). Written as DNA, the CDR3 is TGTGCCAGCAGTTGGCAGGATGGAAATGAAGCTTTCTTT. It codes for CASSWQDGNEAFF.

The chain combines TRBV28 with TRBJ1-1; D ambiguous. The germline V gene encodes CDR1 MDHEN and CDR2 SYDVKM. This CDR3 is built from 14 residues. Trimming pared 2 bases from V and 0 bases from J, leaving 7 bases between. The CDR3 DNA reads as TGTGCCAGCAGTTTAGCACCGATGAACACTGAAGCTTTCTTT. The encoded protein is CASSLAPMNTEAFF.

V is TRBV28 and J is TRBJ2-3; D may match TRBD1 or TRBD2 (5 bases each). V lost 3 bases and J lost 6, with 19 bases in between. The V gene's germline CDR1 is MDHEN and CDR2 SYDVKM. The CDR3 sequence is 16 residues long. The CDR3 DNA reads TGTGCCAGCAGTTTGTTCCGGGACGGCGTGAGGGATACGCAGTATTTT. Encoded protein: CASSLFRDGVRDTQYF.

This chain joins TRBV7-6 and TRBJ2-2, with a possible D match to TRBD1 (5 bases). The germline V and J ends were trimmed by 4 bases and 4 bases, with 16 bases remaining between them. CDR3 length: 16 residues. Germline CDR1 is SGHVS and CDR2 is FNYEAQ. The CDR3 DNA sequence: TGTGCCAGCAGCTGGAGCCTAGGACATCTCACCGGGGAGCTGTTTTTT. Amino acids: CASSWSLGHLTGELFF. Using reference TRBV7-6 and TRBJ2-2 for the parts outside the CDR3, the full variable domain is GAGVSQSPRYKVTKRGQDVALRCDPISGHVSLYWYRQALGQGPEFLTYFNYEAQQDKSGLPNDRFSAERPEGSISTLTIQRTEQRDSAMYRCASSWSLGHLTGELFFGEGSRLTVL.